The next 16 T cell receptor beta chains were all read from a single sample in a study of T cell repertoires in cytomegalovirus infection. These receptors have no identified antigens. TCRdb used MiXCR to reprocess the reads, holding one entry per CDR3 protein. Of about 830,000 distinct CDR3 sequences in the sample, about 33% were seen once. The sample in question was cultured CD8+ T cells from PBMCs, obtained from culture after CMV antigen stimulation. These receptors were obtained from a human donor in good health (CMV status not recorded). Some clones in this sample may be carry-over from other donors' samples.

CDR3 coding DNA: TGCAGTGCTAGGCCAGGGCCGATAGAATCAGATACGCAGTATTTT. It translates to CSARPGPIESDTQYF. The gene calls are TRBV20-1 and TRBJ2-3; tentatively, D is TRBD1 (5 bases). CDR1 DFQATT and CDR2 SNEGSKA come from the germline V gene (reference sequence). CDR3 length: 15 residues. Trimming took off 3 bases at V and 4 bases at J, with 17 bases between the two ends.

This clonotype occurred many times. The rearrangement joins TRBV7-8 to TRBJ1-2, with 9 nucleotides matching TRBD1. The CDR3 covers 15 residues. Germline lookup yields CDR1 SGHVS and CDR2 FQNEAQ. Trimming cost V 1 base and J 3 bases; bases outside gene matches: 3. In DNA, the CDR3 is TGTGCCAGCAGCTTAGGTACAGGGGGCGACTATGGCTACACCTTC. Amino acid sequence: CASSLGTGGDYGYTF.

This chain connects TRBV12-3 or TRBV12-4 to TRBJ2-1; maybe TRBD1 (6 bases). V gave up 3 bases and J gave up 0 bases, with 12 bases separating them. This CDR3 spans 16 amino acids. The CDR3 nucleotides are TGTGCCAGCAGTTTTAACCGCAGGGGCTCCTACAATGAGCAGTTCTTC. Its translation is CASSFNRRGSYNEQFF.

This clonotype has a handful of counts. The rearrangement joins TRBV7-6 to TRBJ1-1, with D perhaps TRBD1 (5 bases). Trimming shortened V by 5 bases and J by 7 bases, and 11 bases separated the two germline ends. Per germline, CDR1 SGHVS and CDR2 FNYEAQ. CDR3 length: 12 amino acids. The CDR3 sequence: CASSPPGLEAFF. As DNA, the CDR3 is TGTGCCAGCAGCCCGCCAGGGCTTGAAGCTTTCTTT.

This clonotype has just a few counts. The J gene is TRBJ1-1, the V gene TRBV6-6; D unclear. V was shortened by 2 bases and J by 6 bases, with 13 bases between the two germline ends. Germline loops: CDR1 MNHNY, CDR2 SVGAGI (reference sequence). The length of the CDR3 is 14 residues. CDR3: CASSYRIGIPEAFF. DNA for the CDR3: TGTGCCAGCAGTTACCGCATAGGAATCCCTGAAGCTTTCTTT.

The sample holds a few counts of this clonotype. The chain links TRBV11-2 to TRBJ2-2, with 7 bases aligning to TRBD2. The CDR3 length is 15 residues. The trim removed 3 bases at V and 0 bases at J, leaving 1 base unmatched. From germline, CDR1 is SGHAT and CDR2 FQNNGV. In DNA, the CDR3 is TGTGCCAGCAGCTTTCTAGCGGCGAACACCGGGGAGCTGTTTTTT. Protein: CASSFLAANTGELFF.

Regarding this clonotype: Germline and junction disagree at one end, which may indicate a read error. CDR3 nucleotides: TGTGCCAACAGCTCGGAGTTATCACGCAATCAGCCCCAGCATTTT. It yields the protein CANSSELSRNQPQHF. This chain joins TRBV7-9 and TRBJ1-5, with D unresolved. Germline V gives CDR1 SEHNR, CDR2 FQNEAQ (reference sequence). The CDR3 length is 15 residues.

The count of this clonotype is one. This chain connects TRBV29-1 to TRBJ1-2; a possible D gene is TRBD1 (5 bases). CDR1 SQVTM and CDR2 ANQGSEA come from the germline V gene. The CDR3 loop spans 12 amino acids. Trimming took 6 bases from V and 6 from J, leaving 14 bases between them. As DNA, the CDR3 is TGCAGCGTCCGGGGGGGACCAGATGGCTACACCTTC. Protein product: CSVRGGPDGYTF.

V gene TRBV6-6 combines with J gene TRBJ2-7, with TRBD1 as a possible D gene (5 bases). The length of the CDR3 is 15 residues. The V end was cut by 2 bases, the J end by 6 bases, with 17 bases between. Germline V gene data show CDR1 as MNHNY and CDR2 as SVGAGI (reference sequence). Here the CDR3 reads CASSYSEDNLSEQYF. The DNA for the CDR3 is TGTGCCAGCAGTTACAGTGAGGACAACCTTTCCGAGCAGTACTTC.

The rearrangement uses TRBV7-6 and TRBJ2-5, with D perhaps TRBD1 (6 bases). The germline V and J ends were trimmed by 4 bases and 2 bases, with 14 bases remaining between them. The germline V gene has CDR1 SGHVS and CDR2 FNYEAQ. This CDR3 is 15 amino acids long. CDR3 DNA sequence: TGTGCCAGCAGCTCTGGACCCGGGACACAAGAGACCCAGTACTTC. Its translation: CASSSGPGTQETQYF.

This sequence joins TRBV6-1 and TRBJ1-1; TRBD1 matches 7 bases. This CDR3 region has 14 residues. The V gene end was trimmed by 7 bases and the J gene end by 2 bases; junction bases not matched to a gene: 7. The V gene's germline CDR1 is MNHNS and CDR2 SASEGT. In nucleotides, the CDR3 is TGTGCCAGCATAGGTGACAGGGATAACACTGAAGCTTTCTTT. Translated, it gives CASIGDRDNTEAFF.

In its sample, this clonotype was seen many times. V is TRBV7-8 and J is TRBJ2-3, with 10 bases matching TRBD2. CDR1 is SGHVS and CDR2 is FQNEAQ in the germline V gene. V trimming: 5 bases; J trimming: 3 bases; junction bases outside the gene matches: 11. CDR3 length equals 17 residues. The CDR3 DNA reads TGTGCCAGCAGCCAATTAGCGGGGGGCGGGGTGACAGATACGCAGTATTTT. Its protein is CASSQLAGGGVTDTQYF. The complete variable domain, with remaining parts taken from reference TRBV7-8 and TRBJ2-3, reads GAGVSQSPRYKVAKRGQDVALRCDPISGHVSLFWYQQALGQGPEFLTYFQNEAQLDKSGLPSDRFFAERPEGSVSTLKIQRTQQEDSAVYLCASSQLAGGGVTDTQYFGPGTRLTVL.

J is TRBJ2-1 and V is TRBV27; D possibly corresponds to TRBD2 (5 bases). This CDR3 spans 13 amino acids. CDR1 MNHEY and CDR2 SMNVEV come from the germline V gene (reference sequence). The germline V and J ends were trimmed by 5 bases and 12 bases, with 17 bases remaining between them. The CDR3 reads CASSPRVSRVQFF. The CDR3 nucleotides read TGTGCCAGCAGTCCGCGGGTTTCTCGGGTGCAGTTCTTC.

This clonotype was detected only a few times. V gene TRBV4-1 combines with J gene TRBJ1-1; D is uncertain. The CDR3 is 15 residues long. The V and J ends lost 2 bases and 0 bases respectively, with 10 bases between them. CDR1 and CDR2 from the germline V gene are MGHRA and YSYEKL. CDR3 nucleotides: TGCGCCAGCAGCCAACCCAGCGGCATGAACACTGAAGCTTTCTTT. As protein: CASSQPSGMNTEAFF.

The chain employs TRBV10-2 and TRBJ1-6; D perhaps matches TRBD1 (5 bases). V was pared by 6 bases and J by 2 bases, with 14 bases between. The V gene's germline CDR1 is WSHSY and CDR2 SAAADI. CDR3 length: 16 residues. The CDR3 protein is CASSLARDPYNSPLHF. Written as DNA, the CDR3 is TGCGCCAGCAGCCTTGCAAGGGACCCCTATAATTCACCCCTCCACTTT.

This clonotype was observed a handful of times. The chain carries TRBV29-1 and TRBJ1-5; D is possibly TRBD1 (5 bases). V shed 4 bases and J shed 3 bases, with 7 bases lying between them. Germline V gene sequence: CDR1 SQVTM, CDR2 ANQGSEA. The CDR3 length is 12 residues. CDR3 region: CSVGRDNQPQHF. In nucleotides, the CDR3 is TGCAGCGTTGGCAGGGACAATCAGCCCCAGCATTTT.